This T cell receptor beta chain was sequenced during a study of T cells in Graves' hyperthyroidism and ophthalmopathy. Overall study: Specimen type is peripheral blood, collected at initial diagnosis prior to any treatment.

Amplification targeted TCR beta CDR3 regions from RNA transcripts. Primed by the HTBI set, a first-round RT-PCR was run on the TCR CDR3. TCRdb called the multiplex PCR reads again in MiXCR, with one record for every CDR3 protein. The data show roughly 640,000 distinct CDR3 sequences, about 16% seen once. General observations from the study: Separating ophthalmopathy from stable hyperthyroidism was achieved by a 13 V-J model.

Disease duration was under 3 months in the ophthalmopathy patients, who also had a Clinical Activity Score of at least 3 and a NOSPECS grade of at least 4. The diagnostic basis comprised clinical symptoms, serum thyroxine and TRAb, thyroid ultrasound and orbital computed tomography. This clonotype has a count of ten or more. Its matching antigen is unknown. Germline V gene sequence: CDR1 SGDLS, CDR2 YYNGEE. V was clipped by 3 bases and J by 1 base, with 25 bases between them. The CDR3 is made up of 19 amino acids. This chain joins TRBV9 and TRBJ1-1; D is possibly TRBD1 (5 bases). This receptor was obtained from a woman aged 40 to 50 with Graves' ophthalmopathy. Sequencing was carried out using blood. CDR3: CASSASGTNPTIWNTEAFF. The CDR3 DNA sequence: TGTGCCAGCAGCGCCTCAGGGACCAACCCGACTATATGGAACACTGAAGCTTTCTTT.